Sequencing of this T cell receptor (beta chain) was carried out in a study of response to subunit inactivated influenza vaccine. Study conclusions and caveats: A suggestion made by the authors is that each seasonal influenza vaccination recruits few new T cells.

TCRdb redid the calling of the RT-PCR reads with MiXCR, one entry per CDR3 protein. The data hold about 520,000 distinct CDR3 sequences, with 25% observed a single time. Germline V gene sequence: CDR1 KGHDR, CDR2 SFDVKD. The junction had 1 base not matched to a gene; V was cut back by 0 bases and J by 4 bases. The CDR3 spans 15 residues. Concerning this clonotype: What it recognizes is unknown.

This receptor was identified in a man in his forties or fifties who received an inactivated influenza vaccine. This rearrangement joins TRBV24-1 to TRBJ1-4, with 7 bases matching TRBD1. Sequenced material: CD4+ T cells sorted from PBMCs, taken more than 4 days after vaccination. The chain's CDR3 is CATSDLDRDNEKLFF. CDR3 nucleotide sequence: TGTGCCACCAGTGATTTGGACAGGGATAATGAAAAACTGTTTTTT.